This TCR beta chain was sequenced in a study of T cell responses to AZD1222 COVID-19 vaccine. Across the whole study: Second-dose recipients at about 4 or about 12 weeks were treated as one pooled group.

This clone was recorded once. Its antigen is not known. This CDR3 is 14 amino acids long. The germline V gene encodes CDR1 SGHRS and CDR2 YFSETQ. Trimming cost V 2 bases and J 0 bases, with 8 bases left between them. The protocol was immunoSEQ multiplex PCR, while the TCRdb copy is restricted to in-frame clones and leaves out a portion. The data hold tens of thousands of clones, with roughly 84% observed a single time. Whole-study results and caveats: Within unmutated variant regions lay the reported targets of nearly half of spike-specific TCRs. Just five to seven AZD1222 recipients tested seropositive at baseline. Compared with day 0, the breadth and depth of the Spike-specific TCR repertoire rose significantly after two doses of AZD1222.

Source: peripheral blood, taken on day 0 of AZD1222 vaccination. The chain couples TRBV5-1 to TRBJ1-2, with a possible D match to TRBD1 (5 bases). This clonotype was sampled from an adult in good health. The DNA for the CDR3 is TGCGCCAGCAGCTTCGGGGGGACTAACTATGGCTACACCTTC. It yields the protein CASSFGGTNYGYTF.